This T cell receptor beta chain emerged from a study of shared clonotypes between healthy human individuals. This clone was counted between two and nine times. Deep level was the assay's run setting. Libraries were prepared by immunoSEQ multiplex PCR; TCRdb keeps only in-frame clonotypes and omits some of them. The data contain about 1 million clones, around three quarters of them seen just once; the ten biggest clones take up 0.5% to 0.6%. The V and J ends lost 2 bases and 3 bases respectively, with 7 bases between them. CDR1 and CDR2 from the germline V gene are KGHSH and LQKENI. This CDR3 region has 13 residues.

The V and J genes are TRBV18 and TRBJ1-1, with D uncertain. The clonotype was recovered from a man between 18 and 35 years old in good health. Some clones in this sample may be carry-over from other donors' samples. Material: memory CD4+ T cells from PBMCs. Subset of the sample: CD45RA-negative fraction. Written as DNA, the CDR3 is TGTGCCAGCTCACCAACAACAGACACTGAAGCTTTCTTT. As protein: CASSPTTDTEAFF.